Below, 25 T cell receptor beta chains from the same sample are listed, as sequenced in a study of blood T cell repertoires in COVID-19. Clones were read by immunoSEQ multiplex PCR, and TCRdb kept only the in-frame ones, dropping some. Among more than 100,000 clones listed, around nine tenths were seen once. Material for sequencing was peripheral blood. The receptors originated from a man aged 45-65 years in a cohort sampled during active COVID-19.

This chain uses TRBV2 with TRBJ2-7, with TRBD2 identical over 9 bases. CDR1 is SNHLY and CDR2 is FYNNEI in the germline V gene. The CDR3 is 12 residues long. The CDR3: CASSGGYYEQYV. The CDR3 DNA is TGTGCTAGTAGCGGGGGCTACTACGAGCAGTACGTC.

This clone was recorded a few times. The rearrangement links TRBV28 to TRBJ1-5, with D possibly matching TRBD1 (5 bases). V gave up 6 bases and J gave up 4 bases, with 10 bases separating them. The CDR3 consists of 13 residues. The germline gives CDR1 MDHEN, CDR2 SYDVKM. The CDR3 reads CASRINRNQPQHF. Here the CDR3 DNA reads TGTGCCAGCAGAATTAACAGGAATCAGCCCCAGCATTTT.

The CDR3, as DNA: TGTGCCAGCAGTCTGCTCCGCGGTGGGGCCAACGTCCTGACTTTC. Its protein product is CASSLLRGGANVLTF. The chain carries TRBV5-5 and TRBJ2-6; D not resolved. This CDR3 spans 15 amino acids. Trimming pared 5 bases from V and 3 bases from J, leaving 12 bases between. Germline CDR1 and CDR2: SGHKS and YYEKEE (reference sequence).

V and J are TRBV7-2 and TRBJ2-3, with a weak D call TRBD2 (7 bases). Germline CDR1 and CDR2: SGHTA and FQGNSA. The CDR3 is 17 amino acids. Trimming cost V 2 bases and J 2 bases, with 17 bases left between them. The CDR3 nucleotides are TGTGCCAGCAGCTTATCAACGGGGGGCGGCCCCACAGATACGCAGTATTTT. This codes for CASSLSTGGGPTDTQYF.

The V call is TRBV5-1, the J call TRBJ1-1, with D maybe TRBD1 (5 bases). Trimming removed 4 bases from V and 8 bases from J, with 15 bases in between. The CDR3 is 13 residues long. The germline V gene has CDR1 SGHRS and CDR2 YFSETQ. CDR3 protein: CASSPLSEGEAFF. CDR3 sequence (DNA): TGCGCCAGCAGCCCCTTGTCGGAGGGGGAAGCTTTCTTT. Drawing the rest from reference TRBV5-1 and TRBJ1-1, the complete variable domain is KAGVTQTPRYLIKTRGQQVTLSCSPISGHRSVSWYQQTPGQGLQFLFEYFSETQRNKGNFPGRFSGRQFSNSRSEMNVSTLELGDSALYLCASSPLSEGEAFFGQGTRLTVV.

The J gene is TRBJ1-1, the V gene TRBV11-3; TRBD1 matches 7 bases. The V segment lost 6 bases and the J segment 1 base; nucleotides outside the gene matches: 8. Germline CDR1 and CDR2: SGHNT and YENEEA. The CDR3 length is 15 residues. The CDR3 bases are TGTGCCAGCAGAAGAGGGGGCGCAGGGAACACTGAAGCTTTCTTT. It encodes CASRRGGAGNTEAFF.

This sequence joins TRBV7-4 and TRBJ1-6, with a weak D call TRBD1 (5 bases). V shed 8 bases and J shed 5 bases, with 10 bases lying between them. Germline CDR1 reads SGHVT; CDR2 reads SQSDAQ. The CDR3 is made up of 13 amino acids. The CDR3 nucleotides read TGTGCCAGCTTAACAGGAGATAATTCACCCCTCCACTTT. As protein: CASLTGDNSPLHF.

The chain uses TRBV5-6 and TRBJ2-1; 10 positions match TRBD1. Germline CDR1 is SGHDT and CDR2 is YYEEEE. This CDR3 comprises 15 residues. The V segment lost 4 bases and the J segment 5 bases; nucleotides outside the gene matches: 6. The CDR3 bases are TGTGCCAGCAGCCCGGGACAGGGGAGAGACAATGAGCAGTTCTTC. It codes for CASSPGQGRDNEQFF.

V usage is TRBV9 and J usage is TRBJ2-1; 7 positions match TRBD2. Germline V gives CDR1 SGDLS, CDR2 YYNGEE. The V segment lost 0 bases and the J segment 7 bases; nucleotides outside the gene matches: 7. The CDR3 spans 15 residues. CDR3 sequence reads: CASSVAGGASNEQFF. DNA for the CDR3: TGTGCCAGCAGCGTAGCGGGGGGTGCCTCAAATGAGCAGTTCTTC.

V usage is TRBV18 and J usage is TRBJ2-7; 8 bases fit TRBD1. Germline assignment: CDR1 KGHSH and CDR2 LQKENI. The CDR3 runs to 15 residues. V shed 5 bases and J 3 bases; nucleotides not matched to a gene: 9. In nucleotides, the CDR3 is TGTGCCAGCTCAACGGGGACAGGCACGGTCTACGAGCAGTACGTC. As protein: CASSTGTGTVYEQYV.

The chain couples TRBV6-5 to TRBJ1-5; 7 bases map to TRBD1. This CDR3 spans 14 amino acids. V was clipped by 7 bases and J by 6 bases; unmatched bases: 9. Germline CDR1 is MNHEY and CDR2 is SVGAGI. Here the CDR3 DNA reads TGTGCCAGCACCCCGGACAGGTCAAGTCAGCCCCAGCATTTT. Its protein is CASTPDRSSQPQHF.

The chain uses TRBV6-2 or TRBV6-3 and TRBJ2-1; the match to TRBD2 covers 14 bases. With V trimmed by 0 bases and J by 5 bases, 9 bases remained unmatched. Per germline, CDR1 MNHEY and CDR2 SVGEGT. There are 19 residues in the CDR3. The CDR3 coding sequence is TGTGCCAGCAGTTACTCGACTAGCGGGGGGGCTAATGCCGACAATGAGCAGTTCTTC. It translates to CASSYSTSGGANADNEQFF.

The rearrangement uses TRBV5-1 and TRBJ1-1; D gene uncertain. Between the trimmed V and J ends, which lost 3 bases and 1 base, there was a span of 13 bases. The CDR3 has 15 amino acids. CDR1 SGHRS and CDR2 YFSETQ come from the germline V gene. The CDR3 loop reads CASSSRGVQNTEAFF. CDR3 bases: TGCGCCAGCAGCTCCCGAGGAGTCCAGAACACTGAAGCTTTCTTT.

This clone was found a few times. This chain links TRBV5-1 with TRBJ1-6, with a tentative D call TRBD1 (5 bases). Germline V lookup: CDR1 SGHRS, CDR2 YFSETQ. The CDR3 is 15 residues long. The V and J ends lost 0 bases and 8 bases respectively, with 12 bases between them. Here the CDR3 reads CASSLEGDSDSPLHF. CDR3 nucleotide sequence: TGCGCCAGCAGCTTGGAAGGGGATAGTGATTCACCCCTCCACTTT.

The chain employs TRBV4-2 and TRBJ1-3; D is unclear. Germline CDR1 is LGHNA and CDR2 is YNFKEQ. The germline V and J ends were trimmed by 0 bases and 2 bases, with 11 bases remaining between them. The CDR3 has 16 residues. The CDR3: CASSQDRSVAGNTIYF. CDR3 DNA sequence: TGTGCCAGCAGCCAAGATCGGAGCGTGGCTGGAAACACCATATATTTT.

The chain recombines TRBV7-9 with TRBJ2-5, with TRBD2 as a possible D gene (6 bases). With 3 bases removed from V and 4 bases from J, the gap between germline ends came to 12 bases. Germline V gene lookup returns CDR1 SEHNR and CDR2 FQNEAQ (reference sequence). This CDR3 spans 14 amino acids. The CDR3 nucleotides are TGTGCCAGCAGCTTGGGGGGATCAGGAGAGACCCAGTACTTC. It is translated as CASSLGGSGETQYF.

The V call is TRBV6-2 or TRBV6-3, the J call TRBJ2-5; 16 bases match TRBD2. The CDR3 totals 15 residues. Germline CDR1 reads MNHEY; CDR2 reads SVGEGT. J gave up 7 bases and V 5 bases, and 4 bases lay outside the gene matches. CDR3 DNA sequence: TGTGCCAGCAGTCCCGGGACTAGCGGGGGGGCGACCCAGTACTTC. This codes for CASSPGTSGGATQYF.

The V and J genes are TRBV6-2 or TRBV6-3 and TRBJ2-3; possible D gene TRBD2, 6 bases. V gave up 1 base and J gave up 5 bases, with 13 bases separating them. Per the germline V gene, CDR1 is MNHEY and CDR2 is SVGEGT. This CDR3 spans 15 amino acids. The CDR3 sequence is CASSYFGGWGDTQYF. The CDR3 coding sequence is TGTGCCAGCAGTTACTTTGGGGGGTGGGGAGATACGCAGTATTTT.

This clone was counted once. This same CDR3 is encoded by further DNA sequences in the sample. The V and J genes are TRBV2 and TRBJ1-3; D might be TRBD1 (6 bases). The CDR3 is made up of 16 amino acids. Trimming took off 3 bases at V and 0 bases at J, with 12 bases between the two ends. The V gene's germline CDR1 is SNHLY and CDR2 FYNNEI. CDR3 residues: CASSDRWTDSGNTIYF. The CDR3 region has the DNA TGTGCCAGCAGTGACCGTTGGACAGACTCTGGAAACACCATATATTTT.

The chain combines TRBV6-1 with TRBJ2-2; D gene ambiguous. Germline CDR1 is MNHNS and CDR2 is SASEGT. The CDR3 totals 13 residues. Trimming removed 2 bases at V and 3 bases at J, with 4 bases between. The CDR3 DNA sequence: TGTGCCAGCAGTGAACGGGACACCGGGGAGCTGTTTTTT. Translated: CASSERDTGELFF.

CDR3 nucleotides: TGTGCCAGTAGGTTGGCGGGGGAAGGAGGAGAGACCCAGTACTTC. Translation gives CASRLAGEGGETQYF. The genes are TRBV19 and TRBJ2-5; 7 positions match TRBD2. Germline V gives CDR1 LNHDA, CDR2 SQIVND (reference sequence). The CDR3 has 15 residues. Trimming at V came to 6 bases and at J to 4 bases, leaving 11 bases not matched to a gene.

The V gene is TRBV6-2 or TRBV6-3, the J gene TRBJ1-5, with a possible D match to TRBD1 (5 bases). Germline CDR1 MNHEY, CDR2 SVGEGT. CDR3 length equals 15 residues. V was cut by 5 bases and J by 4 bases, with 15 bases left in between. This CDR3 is CASSPDGAENQPQHF. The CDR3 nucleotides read TGTGCCAGCAGTCCAGATGGGGCAGAAAATCAGCCCCAGCATTTT.

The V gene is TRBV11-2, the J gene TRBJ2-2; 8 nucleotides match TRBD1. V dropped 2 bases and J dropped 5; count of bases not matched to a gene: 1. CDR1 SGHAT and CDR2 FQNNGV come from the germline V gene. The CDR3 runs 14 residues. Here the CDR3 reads CASSLRQGTGELFF. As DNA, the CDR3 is TGTGCCAGCAGCTTAAGACAGGGGACCGGGGAGCTGTTTTTT.

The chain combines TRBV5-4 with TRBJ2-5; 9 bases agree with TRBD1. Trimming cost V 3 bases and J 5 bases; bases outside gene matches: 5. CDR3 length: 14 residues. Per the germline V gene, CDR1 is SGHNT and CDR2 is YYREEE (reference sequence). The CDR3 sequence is CASSSRQGVETQYF. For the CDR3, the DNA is TGTGCCAGCAGCTCCAGACAGGGGGTGGAGACCCAGTACTTC.

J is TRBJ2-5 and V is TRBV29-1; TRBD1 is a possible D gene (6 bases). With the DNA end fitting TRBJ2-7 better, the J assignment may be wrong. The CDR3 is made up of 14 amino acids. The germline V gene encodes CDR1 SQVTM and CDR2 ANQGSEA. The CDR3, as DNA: TGCAGCGTTAGCTTTAGGGGGATACCCTACGAGCAGTACTTC. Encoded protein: CSVSFRGIPYEQYF.